Each of the 25 T cell receptor beta chains below was sequenced from the same sample in a study of blood T cell repertoires in COVID-19. Data came from immunoSEQ multiplex PCR; TCRdb stores just in-frame clones and leaves some out. The sample contains approximately 97,000 clones, about 87% of which appear only once. Sequencing used peripheral blood. The receptors here all came from a human donor in a cohort sampled during active COVID-19.

This clone was detected only once. The rearrangement joins TRBV5-4 to TRBJ1-1; D not certain. Trimming removed 0 bases at V and 0 bases at J, with 6 bases between. This CDR3 region has 14 residues. Germline V gene lookup returns CDR1 SGHNT and CDR2 YYREEE (reference sequence). The CDR3, as DNA: TGTGCCAGCAGCTTGGACGGGATGAACACTGAAGCTTTCTTT. Translation gives CASSLDGMNTEAFF.

The chain joins TRBV19 to TRBJ1-2; TRBD1 agrees at 7 bases. The CDR3 consists of 17 residues. V lost 7 bases, J lost 1 base, and 15 bases stayed unmatched. The V gene's germline CDR1 is LNHDA and CDR2 SQIVND (reference sequence). The CDR3 loop reads CASTLTKGQRVNYGYTF. CDR3 sequence (DNA): TGTGCCAGTACCCTCACCAAGGGACAGAGAGTTAACTATGGCTACACCTTC.

The J gene is TRBJ2-6, the V gene TRBV27; 7 bases line up with TRBD1. CDR1 and CDR2 (germline): MNHEY, SMNVEV (reference sequence). CDR3 size: 16 residues. With 5 bases clipped from V and 4 bases from J, the junction kept 8 bases outside the gene matches. The CDR3 loop reads CASSGEDRVGANVLTF. The CDR3 nucleotides read TGTGCCAGCAGTGGCGAAGACAGGGTAGGGGCCAACGTCCTGACTTTC.

This rearrangement joins TRBV28 to TRBJ2-7; TRBD2 agrees at 9 bases. V lost 6 bases and J lost 0; bases outside the gene matches: 6. This CDR3 region has 15 residues. The germline V gene has CDR1 MDHEN and CDR2 SYDVKM. Written as DNA, the CDR3 is TGTGCCAGCAGCCCCGGGACTAGCACCTCCTACGAGCAGTACTTC. Protein product: CASSPGTSTSYEQYF.

The V call is TRBV28, the J call TRBJ2-5; TRBD2 aligns across 10 bases. The CDR3 consists of 14 residues. Looked up from germline, CDR1 is MDHEN and CDR2 is SYDVKM. V trimming: 6 bases; J trimming: 5 bases; junction bases outside the gene matches: 6. The CDR3 loop reads CASSLLAGVETQYF. CDR3 nucleotides: TGTGCCAGCAGCCTGCTAGCGGGAGTTGAGACCCAGTACTTC.

The chain has TRBV27 and TRBJ2-1; 7 bases align to TRBD1. Germline lookup yields CDR1 MNHEY and CDR2 SMNVEV (reference sequence). The CDR3 is made up of 16 amino acids. J lost 3 bases, V lost 6 bases, and 11 bases had no gene match. CDR3 coding DNA: TGTGCCAGCAGCTTGACAGGGCGATTTTACTACAATGAGCAGTTCTTC. The encoded protein is CASSLTGRFYYNEQFF.

This chain joins TRBV7-2 and TRBJ2-7; the D is unclear. Trimming stripped 0 bases from V and 9 bases from J, with 18 bases between. The CDR3 has 15 residues. Germline assignment: CDR1 SGHTA and CDR2 FQGNSA. The CDR3 nucleotides read TGTGCCAGCAGCTTAGCACGGAGTCAGCTCTCGGGGCAGTACTTC. Translated: CASSLARSQLSGQYF.

This sequence joins TRBV3-1 (or the pseudogene TRBV3-2) and TRBJ2-3, with 9 positions matching TRBD2. Germline-derived CDR1 and CDR2 are LGHDT and YNNKEL (reference sequence). This CDR3 contains 17 residues. V lost 4 bases to trimming and J lost 3 bases; unmatched junction nucleotides: 11. CDR3 coding DNA: TGTGCCAGCAGCCCTCAGTCAGCGGGAGGCTTAACAGATACGCAGTATTTT. Protein: CASSPQSAGGLTDTQYF.

The rearrangement joins TRBV28 to TRBJ1-2; TRBD1 agrees at 8 bases. The CDR3 is 15 amino acids. Germline V gene data show CDR1 as MDHEN and CDR2 as SYDVKM. V gave up 5 bases and J gave up 2 bases; unmatched junction bases: 7. Here the CDR3 reads CASSPGGRWNYGYTF. The DNA for the CDR3 is TGTGCCAGCAGTCCAGGGGGCCGCTGGAACTATGGCTACACCTTC.

This chain links TRBV9 with TRBJ2-3; 7 bases are shared with TRBD2. The germline V gene encodes CDR1 SGDLS and CDR2 YYNGEE. V dropped 0 bases and J dropped 2; count of bases not matched to a gene: 15. This CDR3 is 19 amino acids long. This CDR3 reads CASSVGEGLTTYDTDTQYF. The CDR3 DNA follows: TGTGCCAGCAGCGTAGGGGAGGGACTCACAACTTACGACACAGATACGCAGTATTTT.

The chain employs TRBV4-3 and TRBJ2-7; D call uncertain. CDR1 is LGHNA, CDR2 YSLEER, per germline. This CDR3 has 16 amino acids. V was trimmed by 1 base and J by 2 bases, leaving 15 bases between them. The CDR3 protein is CASSQALGAATYEQYF. The CDR3 DNA reads TGCGCCAGCAGCCAAGCGCTCGGTGCGGCAACCTACGAGCAGTACTTC.

J is TRBJ2-7 and V is TRBV28; D uncertain. Looked up from germline, CDR1 is MDHEN and CDR2 is SYDVKM. The CDR3 is 11 residues long. The V end was cut by 3 bases, the J end by 4 bases, with 4 bases between. CDR3 bases: TGTGCCAGCAGTTTCGAGTACGAGCAGTACTTC. Translating it yields CASSFEYEQYF.

The chain links TRBV10-1 to TRBJ2-6; weak D call: TRBD2 (5 bases). Germline values: CDR1 WNHNN, CDR2 SYGVQD (reference sequence). CDR3 length equals 17 residues. V lost 6 bases to trimming and J lost 0 bases, with 15 bases between them. The chain's CDR3 is CASSPGSARSGANVLTF. In nucleotides, the CDR3 is TGCGCCAGCAGCCCGGGGAGTGCCCGCTCTGGGGCCAACGTCCTGACTTTC.

The chain employs TRBV19 and TRBJ1-1, with 7 bases fitting TRBD1. The CDR3 loop spans 13 amino acids. The germline gives CDR1 LNHDA, CDR2 SQIVND (reference sequence). V lost 5 bases, J lost 1 base, and 1 base stayed unmatched. This chain's CDR3 is CASSRTGNTEAFF. The DNA of the CDR3 is TGTGCCAGTAGTCGGACAGGGAACACTGAAGCTTTCTTT.

This clone was seen a handful of times. The chain is built from TRBV2 and TRBJ2-7; 8 bases match TRBD1. CDR3 size: 12 residues. The ends lost 6 bases at V and 5 bases at J; junction bases unmatched: 3. The germline gives CDR1 SNHLY, CDR2 FYNNEI. In DNA, the CDR3 is TGTGCCAGCAGACGACAGGGGCACGAGCAGTACTTC. It specifies CASRRQGHEQYF.

V and J are TRBV7-3 and TRBJ2-1, with 8 bases lining up with TRBD2. From germline, CDR1 is SGHTA and CDR2 FQGTGA. The V segment lost 5 bases and the J segment 5 bases; nucleotides outside the gene matches: 5. The length of the CDR3 is 14 residues. DNA of the CDR3: TGTGCCAGCAGCGTTAGCGGGAACGACAATGAGCAGTTCTTC. This codes for CASSVSGNDNEQFF.

This chain connects TRBV7-2 to TRBJ2-2; weak D call: TRBD2 (6 bases). V lost 1 base and J lost 1, with 10 bases in between. The CDR3 extends over 16 amino acids. Germline-derived CDR1 and CDR2 are SGHTA and FQGNSA. CDR3 residues: CASSLVGTQNTGELFF. The CDR3 DNA follows: TGTGCCAGCAGCTTAGTTGGGACTCAGAACACCGGGGAGCTGTTTTTT.

The V gene is TRBV28, the J gene TRBJ2-1, with TRBD1 identical over 8 bases. CDR1 and CDR2 from the germline V gene are MDHEN and SYDVKM. V shed 5 bases, J shed 7 bases, and the junction held 10 bases outside the gene matches. CDR3 length: 15 residues. This CDR3 reads CASSEDRETENEQFF. The CDR3 DNA reads TGTGCCAGCAGTGAGGACAGGGAAACGGAAAATGAGCAGTTCTTC.

The chain couples TRBV10-3 to TRBJ2-5; D possibly corresponds to TRBD2 (5 bases). The V end lost 3 bases, the J end lost 2 bases, and 13 bases lay between the germline ends. From germline, CDR1 is ENHRY and CDR2 SYGVKD. The CDR3 has 15 residues. Written as DNA, the CDR3 is TGTGCCATCAGTGAAGCGGACGGAACGCAAGAGACCCAGTACTTC. This translates into CAISEADGTQETQYF.

The V call is TRBV4-3, the J call TRBJ2-7; D is ambiguous. Germline values: CDR1 LGHNA, CDR2 YSLEER. The CDR3 sequence is 16 residues long. Trimming removed 3 bases at V and 0 bases at J, with 15 bases between. Here the CDR3 reads CASSHEVSFNSYEQYF. As DNA, the CDR3 is TGCGCCAGCAGCCACGAGGTTAGTTTTAACTCCTACGAGCAGTACTTC.

The chain carries TRBV19 and TRBJ1-1, with TRBD1 matching over 8 bases. The trim removed 2 bases at V and 5 bases at J, leaving 4 bases unmatched. The V gene's germline CDR1 is LNHDA and CDR2 SQIVND (reference sequence). The length of the CDR3 is 14 residues. CDR3 in DNA: TGTGCCAGTAGTATAAGCAGGGGGCGGACTGAAGCTTTCTTT. It specifies CASSISRGRTEAFF. The variable domain in full, with the rest retrieved from reference TRBV19 and TRBJ1-1, is DGGITQSPKYLFRKEGQNVTLSCEQNLNHDAMYWYRQDPGQGLRLIYYSQIVNDFQKGDIAEGYSVSREKKESFPLTVTSAQKNPTAFYLCASSISRGRTEAFFGQGTRLTVV.

V gene TRBV18 combines with J gene TRBJ1-5; the match to TRBD1 covers 7 bases. The CDR3 loop spans 16 amino acids. V gave up 4 bases and J gave up 0 bases; unmatched junction bases: 6. In germline, CDR1 is KGHSH, CDR2 LQKENI. CDR3 coding DNA: TGTGCCAGCTCACTGGTGGACAGGAATAGCAATCAGCCCCAGCATTTT. Residues: CASSLVDRNSNQPQHF.

The gene calls are TRBV6-2 or TRBV6-3 and TRBJ1-2; no definite D call. V was clipped by 5 bases and J by 8 bases, with 21 bases between them. Germline CDR1 reads MNHEY; CDR2 reads SVGEGT. The CDR3 runs to 15 residues. This CDR3 reads CASSDNFVGSRGYTF. In DNA, the CDR3 is TGTGCCAGCAGTGATAATTTTGTGGGCTCCAGGGGCTACACCTTC.

A single count supports this clone. This sequence joins TRBV27 and TRBJ2-1; D ambiguous. CDR3 length: 16 amino acids. Germline V gene sequence: CDR1 MNHEY, CDR2 SMNVEV (reference sequence). Trimming removed 3 bases from V and 3 bases from J, with 15 bases in between. The CDR3 protein is CASSLLTRNYYNEQFF. CDR3 in DNA: TGTGCCAGCAGTTTGTTAACACGTAACTACTACAATGAGCAGTTCTTC.

The chain couples TRBV24-1 to TRBJ2-2, with TRBD1 matching over 10 bases. Trimming removed 9 bases from V and 6 bases from J; junction bases left unmatched: 9. Germline-derived CDR1 and CDR2 are KGHDR and SFDVKD. The CDR3 consists of 15 residues. The CDR3 spells CATPGTGEEPGELFF. CDR3 DNA: TGTGCCACCCCCGGGACAGGGGAGGAGCCCGGGGAGCTGTTTTTT.